These 7 T cell receptor beta chains were all obtained from the same sample, sequenced in a study of tumor and adjacent non-tumor tissue in lung cancer. RNA was extracted from bulk tissue without any cell sorting. This non-tumor lung sample came from over 3 cm beyond the tumor edge. The library came from three nested PCR rounds adapted from ARM-PCR protocols. TCRdb used MiXCR to reprocess the multiplex PCR reads, holding one entry per CDR3 protein. The sample has 40,000 or so distinct CDR3 sequences; 60% are singletons. Sequenced: distant non-tumor lung tissue. These receptors all stem from a man in his forties or fifties with non-small cell lung cancer.

Concerning this clonotype itself: Since no conserved phenylalanine or tryptophan closes the CDR3, a read error is the likely cause. The genes are TRBV5-1 and TRBJ2-7, with TRBD2 as a possible D gene (5 bases). The CDR3 contains 13 residues. Trimming removed 4 bases at V and 2 bases at J, with 10 bases between. Germline CDR1 and CDR2: SGHRS and YFSETQ. The CDR3 DNA sequence: TGCGCCAGCAGCGAGCCGGGGACCTACGAGCAGTACTTA. Translating it yields CASSEPGTYEQYL.

The chain uses TRBV7-9 and TRBJ1-2; D ambiguous. Germline V gene data show CDR1 as SEHNR and CDR2 as FQNEAQ (reference sequence). V was trimmed by 5 bases and J by 0 bases, leaving 4 bases between them. CDR3 length: 12 residues. CDR3 bases: TGTGCCAGCAGCGCCGCTAACTATGGCTACACCTTC. Its protein is CASSAANYGYTF.

This clonotype was detected only a few times. The genes are TRBV5-1 and TRBJ2-7, with 9 bases identical to TRBD2. Germline CDR1 and CDR2: SGHRS and YFSETQ. There are 16 residues in the CDR3. With 0 bases clipped from V and 4 bases from J, the junction kept 8 bases outside the gene matches. As DNA, the CDR3 is TGCGCCAGCAGCTTGGGTGCGGGAGGGCCGGGATACGAGCAGTACTTC. Its translation: CASSLGAGGPGYEQYF.

The genes are TRBV5-1 and TRBJ2-7; D perhaps matches TRBD2 (5 bases). V was clipped by 7 bases and J by 3 bases, with 14 bases between them. The CDR3 contains 13 residues. Germline CDR1 is SGHRS and CDR2 is YFSETQ. The CDR3 DNA reads TGCGCCAGCCGTGAGGGAAGCTACTACGAGCAGTACTTC. Protein sequence: CASREGSYYEQYF.

The CDR3 here is CASRKTSVSSYNEQFF. In DNA, the CDR3 is TGTGCCAGCAGAAAAACTAGTGTGTCCTCCTACAATGAGCAGTTCTTC. This chain joins TRBV6-5 and TRBJ2-1, with D perhaps matching TRBD2 (5 bases). Germline-derived CDR1 and CDR2 are MNHEY and SVGAGI. V lost 6 bases and J 0 bases, leaving 15 bases between the germline ends. The CDR3 sequence is 16 residues long.

This clonotype was recorded a few times. The CDR3 here is CASTQSGVNNEQFF. In nucleotides, the CDR3 is TGTGCCAGCACACAGAGCGGGGTCAACAATGAGCAGTTCTTC. The rearrangement joins TRBV2 to TRBJ2-1, with 7 bases lining up with TRBD2. Trimming took 7 bases from V and 5 from J; bases not matched to a gene: 8. Looked up from germline, CDR1 is SNHLY and CDR2 is FYNNEI. The length of the CDR3 is 14 residues.

On this clonotype itself: This clone may be a read error of a much larger clone one base away. The chain recombines TRBV6-6 with TRBJ2-7; D perhaps matches TRBD1 (5 bases). This CDR3 spans 12 amino acids. Germline CDR1 MNHNY, CDR2 SVGAGI (reference sequence). The CDR3 sequence is CASTYGPGEQYF. The CDR3 bases are TGTGCCAGCACTTACGGGCCAGGGGAGCAGTACTTC.